The 2 T cell receptor beta chains reported below all come from one sample, sequenced in a study of T cells expressing NK-cell markers. For each CDR3 protein, TCRdb gives one entry from its re-call of the 5' RACE reads, without DNA. The listing contains about 260,000 distinct CDR3 sequences. The sequencing sample was made of blood T cells: a sorted CD56 or NKG2C T cell subset, CD4+ or CD8+ T cells, or bulk PBMC T cells (not recorded which). All receptors come from a woman aged 18-69 years in good health.

This chain links TRBV7-2 with TRBJ2-4; TCRdb's D gene call, TRBD2, goes unchecked for lack of DNA. This CDR3 is built from 13 residues. In germline, CDR1 is SGHTA, CDR2 FQGNSA. The CDR3 region is CASSLARENIQYF.

The chain combines TRBV20-1 with TRBJ2-3. The V gene's germline CDR1 is DFQATT and CDR2 SNEGSKA (reference sequence). This CDR3 is 13 amino acids long. CDR3 sequence reads: CSARLSGTDTQYF.